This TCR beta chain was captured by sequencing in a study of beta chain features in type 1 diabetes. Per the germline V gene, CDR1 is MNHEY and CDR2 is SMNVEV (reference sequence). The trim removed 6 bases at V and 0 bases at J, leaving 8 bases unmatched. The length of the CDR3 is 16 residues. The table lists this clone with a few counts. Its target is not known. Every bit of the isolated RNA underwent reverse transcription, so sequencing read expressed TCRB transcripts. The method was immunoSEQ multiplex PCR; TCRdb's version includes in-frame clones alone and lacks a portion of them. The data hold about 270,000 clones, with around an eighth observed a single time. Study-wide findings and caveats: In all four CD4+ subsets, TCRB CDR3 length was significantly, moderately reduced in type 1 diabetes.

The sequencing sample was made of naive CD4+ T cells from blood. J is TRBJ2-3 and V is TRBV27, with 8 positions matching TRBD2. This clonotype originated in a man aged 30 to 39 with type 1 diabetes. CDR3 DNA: TGTGCCAGCAGACGTCTAGCGGGCTCTAGCACAGATACGCAGTATTTT. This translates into CASRRLAGSSTDTQYF.